This entry lists 27 T cell receptor beta chains sequenced from one sample in a study of cytomegalovirus exposure and HLA in healthy donors (TCRdb year 2017). Receptor libraries were prepared by the immunoSEQ multiplex PCR assay. TCRdb carries this immuneACCESS record with in-frame sequences only. Its versions omit some clonotypes, under half of them owing to an unresolved V gene in the studies checked, with the rest unexplained. The sample profile shows approximately 190,000 clones; 84% of them were found once. The top ten clones comprise roughly 13% of the sample. The specimen was PBMCs. These TCRs come from a woman in her thirties in good health and CMV-seropositive.

The chain recombines TRBV15 with TRBJ2-7; 8 bases match TRBD2. Germline CDR1 reads LNHNV; CDR2 reads YYDKDF (reference sequence). This CDR3 is built from 16 residues. The ends lost 5 bases at V and 3 bases at J; junction bases unmatched: 12. The DNA of the CDR3 is TGTGCCACCAGCCCCGCCCTAGTAGCGGGGATCTACGAGCAGTACTTC. Protein product: CATSPALVAGIYEQYF.

The chain carries TRBV27 and TRBJ1-2; tentative D call: TRBD1 (5 bases). The CDR3 has 14 residues. The V gene's germline CDR1 is MNHEY and CDR2 SMNVEV (reference sequence). V dropped 5 bases and J dropped 4 bases, with 14 bases sitting between them. CDR3 nucleotides: TGTGCCAGCAGTACAGGACGTGAGACCTATGGCTACACCTTC. It is translated as CASSTGRETYGYTF.

This clone was found a few times. This chain links TRBV11-2 with TRBJ2-7; maybe TRBD2 (6 bases). The length of the CDR3 is 13 residues. Trimming took off 8 bases at V and 0 bases at J, with 11 bases between the two ends. The germline gives CDR1 SGHAT, CDR2 FQNNGV. The DNA of the CDR3 is TGTGCCAGCTTCGGGGGTTCCTCCTACGAGCAGTACTTC. Translated, it gives CASFGGSSYEQYF. Using reference TRBV11-2 and TRBJ2-7 for the parts outside the CDR3, the full variable domain is EAGVAQSPRYKIIEKRQSVAFWCNPISGHATLYWYQQILGQGPKLLIQFQNNGVVDDSQLPKDRFSAERLKGVDSTLKIQPAKLEDSAVYLCASFGGSSYEQYFGPGTRLTVT.

The chain combines TRBV5-1 with TRBJ2-6; tentative D call: TRBD2 (7 bases). The germline V and J ends were trimmed by 1 base and 1 base, with 12 bases remaining between them. Germline V gene sequence: CDR1 SGHRS, CDR2 YFSETQ. The CDR3 loop spans 17 amino acids. The CDR3: CASSLWEGVSGANVLTF. In DNA, the CDR3 is TGCGCCAGCAGCTTGTGGGAGGGGGTATCTGGGGCCAACGTCCTGACTTTC.

This chain links TRBV5-1 with TRBJ2-5, with a tentative D call TRBD2 (5 bases). The CDR3 covers 16 residues. CDR1 SGHRS and CDR2 YFSETQ come from the germline V gene. Trimming took 4 bases from V and 5 from J, leaving 21 bases between them. CDR3 sequence: CASSVGSGWGRETQYF. CDR3 bases: TGCGCCAGCAGCGTTGGAAGCGGTTGGGGAAGGGAGACCCAGTACTTC.

The V gene is TRBV28, the J gene TRBJ1-4, with D perhaps TRBD1 (6 bases). CDR1 MDHEN and CDR2 SYDVKM come from the germline V gene. Trimming shortened V by 6 bases and J by 8 bases, and 13 bases separated the two germline ends. This CDR3 is built from 13 residues. The chain's CDR3 is CASRKQGWEKLFF. CDR3 nucleotide sequence: TGTGCCAGCAGAAAACAGGGTTGGGAAAAACTGTTTTTT.

This chain connects TRBV6-5 to TRBJ1-1; D is unresolved. Trimming removed 5 bases at V and 7 bases at J, with 5 bases between. Germline loops: CDR1 MNHEY, CDR2 SVGAGI. CDR3 length equals 10 residues. The CDR3 sequence: CASSGGEAFF. As DNA, the CDR3 is TGTGCCAGCAGTGGCGGTGAAGCTTTCTTT.

V gene TRBV5-1 combines with J gene TRBJ2-6; 7 nucleotides line up with TRBD1. J was trimmed by 9 bases and V by 0 bases; bases with no gene match: 9. Per germline, CDR1 SGHRS and CDR2 YFSETQ. There are 16 residues in the CDR3. CDR3 loop: CASSLGTGSLDNVLTF. In nucleotides, the CDR3 is TGCGCCAGCAGCTTGGGGACAGGCTCGCTGGACAACGTCCTGACTTTC.

This clone is a singleton in its sample. The chain is built from TRBV28 and TRBJ1-2; 9 positions agree with TRBD1. The germline gives CDR1 MDHEN, CDR2 SYDVKM. This CDR3 is 13 amino acids long. The trim removed 8 bases at V and 3 bases at J, leaving 4 bases unmatched. CDR3: CASRTGVDYGYTF. The DNA for the CDR3 is TGTGCCAGCCGGACAGGGGTTGACTATGGCTACACCTTC.

This clone has more than one count but fewer than ten. The chain is built from TRBV28 and TRBJ1-2; no clear D gene. The CDR3 is 12 amino acids. V shed 6 bases and J shed 3 bases, with 8 bases lying between them. Germline V lookup: CDR1 MDHEN, CDR2 SYDVKM. The CDR3 coding sequence is TGTGCCAGCAGCTACGACTACTATGGCTACACCTTC. This sequence encodes CASSYDYYGYTF.

The chain combines TRBV27 with TRBJ1-3, with D possibly being TRBD1 (5 bases). V was shortened by 5 bases and J by 4 bases, with 9 bases between the two germline ends. CDR3 length: 13 amino acids. Germline values: CDR1 MNHEY, CDR2 SMNVEV (reference sequence). The CDR3 nucleotides read TGTGCCAGCAGTAAGGAGGGGGGAAACACCATATATTTT. The encoded protein is CASSKEGGNTIYF.

J is TRBJ2-5 and V is TRBV6-5, with TRBD1 matching 7 bases. The germline CDR1 and CDR2 sequences are MNHEY and SVGAGI. The CDR3 has 14 residues. V shed 2 bases and J 5 bases; nucleotides not matched to a gene: 5. The CDR3 region is CASSYGQVGETQYF. The CDR3, as DNA: TGTGCCAGCAGTTACGGACAGGTCGGCGAGACCCAGTACTTC.

This clone appeared a single time. This chain links TRBV10-1 with TRBJ1-3; D is unresolved. The CDR3 runs 11 residues. Germline V gene lookup returns CDR1 WNHNN and CDR2 SYGVQD (reference sequence). This CDR3 is CATQAGNTIYF. The CDR3 DNA is TGCGCGACGCAGGCTGGAAACACCATATATTTT.

The genes are TRBV5-8 and TRBJ2-1; 10 nucleotides line up with TRBD2. CDR1 SGHTS and CDR2 YDEGEE come from the germline V gene. J gave up 4 bases and V 4 bases, and 5 bases lay outside the gene matches. The CDR3 sequence is 15 residues long. The CDR3: CASSPGTSEYNEQFF. DNA for the CDR3: TGTGCCAGCAGCCCGGGGACTAGCGAGTACAATGAGCAGTTCTTC.

The chain has TRBV11-3 and TRBJ2-3; no firm D call. Germline assignment: CDR1 SGHNT and CDR2 YENEEA. CDR3 length: 14 residues. V lost 4 bases and J 2 bases, leaving 10 bases between the germline ends. The CDR3 loop is CASSSSTSTDTQYF. CDR3 bases: TGTGCCAGCAGCTCCTCGACATCCACAGATACGCAGTATTTT. Full variable domain (rest looked up from reference TRBV11-3 and TRBJ2-3): EAGVVQSPRYKIIEKKQPVAFWCNPISGHNTLYWYLQNLGQGPELLIRYENEEAVDDSQLPKDRFSAERLKGVDSTLKIQPAELGDSAVYLCASSSSTSTDTQYFGPGTRLTVL.

This chain joins TRBV5-1 and TRBJ2-7, with 7 bases aligning to TRBD1. With V trimmed by 2 bases and J by 1 base, 3 bases remained unmatched. CDR1 and CDR2 from the germline V gene are SGHRS and YFSETQ. This CDR3 has 14 amino acids. The CDR3 is CASSFGQESYEQYF. CDR3 DNA sequence: TGCGCCAGCAGCTTTGGACAGGAGTCCTACGAGCAGTACTTC. The full variable domain, its missing parts supplied by reference TRBV5-1 and TRBJ2-7, is KAGVTQTPRYLIKTRGQQVTLSCSPISGHRSVSWYQQTPGQGLQFLFEYFSETQRNKGNFPGRFSGRQFSNSRSEMNVSTLELGDSALYLCASSFGQESYEQYFGPGTRLTVT.

The chain carries TRBV6-5 and TRBJ2-2; D not resolved. The CDR3 is 14 amino acids. Trimming took off 6 bases at V and 2 bases at J, with 10 bases between the two ends. Germline values: CDR1 MNHEY, CDR2 SVGAGI. The CDR3 spells CASRRKPNTGELFF. CDR3 nucleotide sequence: TGTGCCAGCAGGCGGAAGCCAAACACCGGGGAGCTGTTTTTT.

The chain has TRBV15 and TRBJ1-1; 7 nucleotides match TRBD1. Germline V lookup: CDR1 LNHNV, CDR2 YYDKDF (reference sequence). Losses at the gene ends were 0 bases for V and 0 bases for J; bases not matched to a gene: 4. The CDR3 is 16 amino acids. In DNA form, the CDR3 reads TGTGCCACCAGCAGAGAGACAGGGCGCATGAACACTGAAGCTTTCTTT. It translates to CATSRETGRMNTEAFF.

This clone occurred many times. The chain recombines TRBV12-5 with TRBJ1-5; D possibly corresponds to TRBD1 (6 bases). Germline lookup yields CDR1 LGHNT and CDR2 FRNRAP. This CDR3 region has 14 residues. Trimming shortened V by 5 bases and J by 6 bases, and 14 bases separated the two germline ends. The CDR3, as DNA: TGTGCTAGTGGTGATACAGGGAAAAGTCAGCCCCAGCATTTT. Its translation is CASGDTGKSQPQHF.

The chain is built from TRBV29-1 and TRBJ2-1, with D perhaps TRBD2 (5 bases). The germline V gene encodes CDR1 SQVTM and CDR2 ANQGSEA. The CDR3 covers 15 residues. V was shortened by 4 bases and J by 6 bases, with 19 bases between the two germline ends. The CDR3 sequence: CSVGSGITSGNEQFF. For the CDR3, the DNA is TGCAGCGTTGGCTCCGGGATTACGTCGGGCAATGAGCAGTTCTTC.

The gene calls are TRBV18 and TRBJ1-3; 8 bases agree with TRBD1. Unmatched junction bases numbered 5, after V lost 5 bases and J lost 11 bases. The CDR3 covers 12 residues. Germline loops: CDR1 KGHSH, CDR2 LQKENI. The DNA for the CDR3 is TGTGCCAGCTCAAACGGACAGGGTGCCATATATTTT. Translating it yields CASSNGQGAIYF.

This chain uses TRBV4-1 with TRBJ1-5; tentative D call: TRBD1 (5 bases). V lost 2 bases and J lost 0, with 11 bases in between. The CDR3 totals 16 residues. The germline gives CDR1 MGHRA, CDR2 YSYEKL. CDR3 coding DNA: TGCGCCAGCAGCCAATGGGGGGGTTCTAGCAATCAGCCCCAGCATTTT. It translates to CASSQWGGSSNQPQHF.

The chain employs TRBV5-1 and TRBJ2-1, with D possibly being TRBD2 (5 bases). This CDR3 comprises 16 residues. Germline V gene sequence: CDR1 SGHRS, CDR2 YFSETQ. Trimming took off 8 bases at V and 2 bases at J, with 20 bases between the two ends. CDR3 nucleotide sequence: TGCGCCAGTTATCCTTTAACTCTCGGGACCTACAATGAGCAGTTCTTC. Amino acid sequence: CASYPLTLGTYNEQFF.

The J gene is TRBJ1-2, the V gene TRBV5-6; 7 bases fit TRBD1. The CDR3 has 13 residues. V lost 2 bases, J lost 13 bases, and 11 bases stayed unmatched. Germline V gene sequence: CDR1 SGHDT, CDR2 YYEEEE. This chain's CDR3 is CASSFGRQGASTF. Here the CDR3 DNA reads TGTGCCAGCAGCTTTGGCCGACAGGGCGCTAGCACCTTC.

V and J are TRBV5-4 and TRBJ1-1; TRBD1 matches at 8 bases. Germline CDR1 and CDR2: SGHNT and YYREEE (reference sequence). V trimming: 4 bases; J trimming: 6 bases; junction bases outside the gene matches: 11. The length of the CDR3 is 15 residues. The CDR3 DNA reads as TGTGCCAGCAGCGCGTCACTGACAGGGGTGCCTGAAGCTTTCTTT. This sequence encodes CASSASLTGVPEAFF.

The chain carries TRBV28 and TRBJ1-2, with D perhaps TRBD1 (5 bases). The germline CDR1 and CDR2 sequences are MDHEN and SYDVKM. This CDR3 has 13 residues. Between the trimmed V and J ends, which lost 6 bases and 8 bases, there was a span of 16 bases. The CDR3 here is CASRRQGGEGYTF. As DNA, the CDR3 is TGTGCCAGCAGACGTCAGGGAGGGGAGGGCTACACCTTC.

V usage is TRBV6-6 and J usage is TRBJ1-3, with D possibly matching TRBD1 (6 bases). CDR1 MNHNY and CDR2 SVGAGI come from the germline V gene (reference sequence). With 6 bases removed from V and 0 bases from J, the gap between germline ends came to 12 bases. This CDR3 is built from 15 residues. CDR3 sequence reads: CASSPGGPSGNTIYF. The CDR3 nucleotides read TGTGCCAGCAGCCCCGGGGGGCCCTCTGGAAACACCATATATTTT.